These 3 T cell receptor beta chains came from one sample sequenced in a study of shared clonotypes between healthy human individuals. Some clones are missing from TCRdb's copy, which holds only in-frame ones; the method was immunoSEQ multiplex PCR. The table shows about 2.4 million clones, with more than 80% occurring only once. The sequencing input was naive CD4+ T cells sorted from blood. Subset reported: CD45RA+ positively selected. These receptors were taken from a man between 18 and 29 years old in good health.

The chain carries TRBV18 and TRBJ2-6; 7 bases match TRBD1. The CDR3 covers 18 residues. Trimming cost V 4 bases and J 1 base; bases outside gene matches: 10. Germline lookup yields CDR1 KGHSH and CDR2 LQKENI. The CDR3 region has the DNA TGTGCCAGCTCACTCCGGACAGGAGCTTTGTCTGGGGCCAACGTCCTGACTTTC. Translating gives CASSLRTGALSGANVLTF.

The rearrangement joins TRBV27 to TRBJ1-4; TRBD1 matches at 10 bases. With V trimmed by 1 base and J by 0 bases, 2 bases remained unmatched. This CDR3 comprises 17 residues. CDR1 is MNHEY and CDR2 is SMNVEV in the germline V gene (reference sequence). The CDR3 DNA reads as TGTGCCAGCAGTTTATACGGACAGGGGGCAACTAATGAAAAACTGTTTTTT. Protein: CASSLYGQGATNEKLFF.

The chain recombines TRBV29-1 with TRBJ1-1; 10 bases match TRBD1. J gave up 8 bases and V 7 bases, and 1 base lay outside the gene matches. Per the germline V gene, CDR1 is SQVTM and CDR2 is ANQGSEA. CDR3 length: 10 residues. The CDR3 is CSADRGEAFF. As DNA, the CDR3 is TGCAGCGCGGACAGGGGGGAAGCTTTCTTT.